A single sample gave rise to the 9 T cell receptor beta chains below, sequenced in a study of cytomegalovirus exposure and HLA in healthy donors. 60 Vbeta and 13 Jbeta primers were used in PCR. Clones were read by immunoSEQ multiplex PCR, and TCRdb kept only the in-frame ones, dropping some. Of some 160,000 clones listed, roughly 80% are singletons. The sequenced sample consisted of PBMCs. The source of these receptors is a woman in her thirties or forties in good health and CMV-seropositive.

V usage is TRBV2 and J usage is TRBJ2-1, with TRBD2 matching 8 bases. CDR3 length: 15 residues. Germline V gene sequence: CDR1 SNHLY, CDR2 FYNNEI. V lost 7 bases and J lost 7; bases outside the gene matches: 12. This CDR3 is CASTTQGLAGNEQFF. CDR3 bases: TGTGCCAGCACCACTCAAGGACTAGCAGGAAATGAGCAGTTCTTC.

In DNA form, the CDR3 reads TGTGCCATCAGTGATGGGGGGTTGGACTATGGCTACACCTTC. Amino acid sequence: CAISDGGLDYGYTF. V gene TRBV10-3 combines with J gene TRBJ1-2, with D possibly TRBD1 on 5 matching bases. CDR3 length: 14 amino acids. Trimming took 3 bases from V and 3 from J, leaving 11 bases between them. CDR1 and CDR2 (germline): ENHRY, SYGVKD.

The chain employs TRBV5-1 and TRBJ2-3, with TRBD2 matching over 9 bases. This CDR3 is built from 17 residues. The junction had 8 bases not matched to a gene; V was cut back by 0 bases and J by 3 bases. Germline CDR1 SGHRS, CDR2 YFSETQ. As DNA, the CDR3 is TGCGCCAGCAGCTTGGCTCCGCGGGGGGGTTCAACAGATACGCAGTATTTT. As protein: CASSLAPRGGSTDTQYF.

J is TRBJ1-2 and V is TRBV19; a weak D match, TRBD1 (6 bases). Trimming stripped 7 bases from V and 6 bases from J, with 18 bases between. Germline-derived CDR1 and CDR2 are LNHDA and SQIVND (reference sequence). The CDR3 sequence is 14 residues long. The CDR3 reads CASTRTVLTNGYTF. The CDR3, as DNA: TGTGCCAGTACCCGGACAGTACTAACTAATGGCTACACCTTC.

V is TRBV5-1 and J is TRBJ2-7; no reliable D call. The CDR3 totals 14 residues. Trimming took 0 bases from V and 2 from J, leaving 9 bases between them. The germline gives CDR1 SGHRS, CDR2 YFSETQ. This CDR3 is CASSLELSAYEQYF. Written as DNA, the CDR3 is TGCGCCAGCAGCTTGGAACTATCGGCCTACGAGCAGTACTTC.

This clone came up a few times. Different DNA sequences within this sample yield the same CDR3. V gene TRBV7-9 combines with J gene TRBJ2-5, with 7 bases aligning to TRBD1. The germline gives CDR1 SEHNR, CDR2 FQNEAQ (reference sequence). This CDR3 has 13 amino acids. Germline trimming cut 3 bases from V and 4 bases from J; bases unmatched to any gene: 2. CDR3: CASSLAGGETQYF. As DNA, the CDR3 is TGTGCCAGCAGCTTGGCAGGGGGAGAGACCCAGTACTTC.

The rearrangement joins TRBV7-9 to TRBJ2-5; D might be TRBD2 (7 bases). Germline V gene data show CDR1 as SEHNR and CDR2 as FQNEAQ (reference sequence). Trimming shortened V by 5 bases and J by 1 base, and 11 bases separated the two germline ends. This CDR3 is built from 14 residues. CDR3 DNA: TGTGCCAGCAGCAGGGGGGGGGCCCAAGAGACCCAGTACTTC. Translation gives CASSRGGAQETQYF.

The CDR3 sequence is CASGQSAREAGYTF. CDR3 bases: TGTGCCAGCGGCCAGAGCGCTCGGGAGGCGGGCTACACCTTC. The chain employs TRBV5-4 and TRBJ1-2; D call uncertain. The CDR3 extends over 14 amino acids. V was trimmed by 7 bases and J by 8 bases, leaving 21 bases between them. Germline V gene data show CDR1 as SGHNT and CDR2 as YYREEE (reference sequence). Variable domain in full (rest from reference TRBV5-4 and TRBJ1-2): ETGVTQSPTHLIKTRGQQVTLRCSSQSGHNTVSWYQQALGQGPQFIFQYYREEENGRGNFPPRFSGLQFPNYSSELNVNALELDDSALYLCASGQSAREAGYTFGSGTRLTVV.

The V call is TRBV7-8, the J call TRBJ2-1; 11 nucleotides line up with TRBD2. The CDR3 loop spans 16 amino acids. CDR1 SGHVS and CDR2 FQNEAQ come from the germline V gene. With 5 bases clipped from V and 6 bases from J, the junction kept 9 bases outside the gene matches. CDR3 sequence: CASSLRLAGRSNEQFF. CDR3 DNA: TGTGCCAGCAGCCTGCGACTAGCGGGGAGGAGCAATGAGCAGTTCTTC.